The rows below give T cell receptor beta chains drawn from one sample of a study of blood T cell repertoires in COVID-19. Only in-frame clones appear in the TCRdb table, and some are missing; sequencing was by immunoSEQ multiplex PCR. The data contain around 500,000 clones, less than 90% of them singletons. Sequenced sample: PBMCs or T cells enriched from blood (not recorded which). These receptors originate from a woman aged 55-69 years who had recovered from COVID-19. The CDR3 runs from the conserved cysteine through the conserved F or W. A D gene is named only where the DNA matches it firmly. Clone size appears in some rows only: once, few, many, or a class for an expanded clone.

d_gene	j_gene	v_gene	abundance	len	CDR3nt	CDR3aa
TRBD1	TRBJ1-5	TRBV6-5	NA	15	TGTGCCAGCATAGACAGGGGGCCATTCGATCAGCCCCAGCATTTT	CASIDRGPFDQPQHF
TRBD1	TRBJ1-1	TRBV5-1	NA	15	TGCGCCAGCAGCCCTAACAGGGGGGTTAACACTGAAGCTTTCTTT	CASSPNRGVNTEAFF
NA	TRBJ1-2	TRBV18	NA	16	TGTGCCAGCTCACCACTCACCGGGCTCAGGGCGGACGGCTACACCTTC	CASSPLTGLRADGYTF
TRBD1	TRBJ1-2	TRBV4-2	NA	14	TGTGCCAGCAGCCAGGGGGTGACAGGGCATGGCTACACCTTC	CASSQGVTGHGYTF
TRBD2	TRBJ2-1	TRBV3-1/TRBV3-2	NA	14	TGTGCCAGCAGCCAACTAGCGGGGGCTGGTGAGCAGTTCTTC	CASSQLAGAGEQFF
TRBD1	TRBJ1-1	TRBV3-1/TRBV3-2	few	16	TGTGCCAGCAGCCCCTGGGACAGGGGAACGAACACTGAAGCTTTCTTT	CASSPWDRGTNTEAFF
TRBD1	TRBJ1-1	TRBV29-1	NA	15	TGCAGCGTTGAAGAGGTTTGGCAGGGGGCGCCTGAAGCTTTCTTT	CSVEEVWQGAPEAFF
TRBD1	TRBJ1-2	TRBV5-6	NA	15	TGTGCCAGCAGTCCTCTGGACAGGGATTTCTATGGCTACACCTTC	CASSPLDRDFYGYTF
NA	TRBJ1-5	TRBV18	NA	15	TGTGCCAGCTCACCACCGGGCGGACTCAATCAGCCCCAGCATTTT	CASSPPGGLNQPQHF
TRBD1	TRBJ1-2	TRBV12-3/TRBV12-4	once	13	TGTGCCAGCAGCGGACAGGTCGGCTATGGCTACACCTTC	CASSGQVGYGYTF
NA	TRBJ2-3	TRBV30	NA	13	TGTGCCTGGAGTGTCGGGGGCACAGATACGCAGTATTTT	CAWSVGGTDTQYF
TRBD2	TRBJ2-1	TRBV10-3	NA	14	TGTGCCATCAGCCTAGCGGGGGGGGACAATGAGCAGTTCTTC	CAISLAGGDNEQFF
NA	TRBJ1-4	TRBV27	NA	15	TGTGCCAGCAGCCCGTCTTTGGTTGGGGGGGAAAAACTGTTTTTT	CASSPSLVGGEKLFF
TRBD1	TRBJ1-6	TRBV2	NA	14	TGTGCCAGCAGTGGTACAGGGGTCGGTTCACCCCTCCACTTT	CASSGTGVGSPLHF
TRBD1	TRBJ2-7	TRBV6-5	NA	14	TGTGCCAGCAGTTCCTACAGGGGGCCCTACGAGCAGTACTTC	CASSSYRGPYEQYF
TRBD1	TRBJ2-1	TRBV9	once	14	TGTGCCAGCAGCGTATCCACAGGGGGCCATGAGCAGTTCTTC	CASSVSTGGHEQFF
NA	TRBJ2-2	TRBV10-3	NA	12	TGTGCCACCAGGACAGACACCGGGGAGCTGTTTTTT	CATRTDTGELFF
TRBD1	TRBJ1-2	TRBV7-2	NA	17	TGTGCCAGCAGCTTTAAGCATCCTACAGGGGCGAACTATGGCTACACCTTC	CASSFKHPTGANYGYTF
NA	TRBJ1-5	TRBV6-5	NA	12	TGTGCCAGCAAGAGGAGCAATCAGCCCCAGCATTTT	CASKRSNQPQHF
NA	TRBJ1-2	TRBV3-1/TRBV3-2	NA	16	TGTGCCAGCAGCCCACAGGGAGGGCGAGCTAACTATGGCTACACCTTC	CASSPQGGRANYGYTF
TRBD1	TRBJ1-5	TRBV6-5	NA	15	TGTGCCAGCAGCACCGGGACAGTCGGTAATCAGCCCCAGCATTTT	CASSTGTVGNQPQHF
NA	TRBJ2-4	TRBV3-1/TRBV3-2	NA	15	TGTGCCAGCAGCCAAGTCGGGGATAGCGTGAACATTCAGTACTTC	CASSQVGDSVNIQYF
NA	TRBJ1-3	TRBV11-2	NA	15	TGTGCCAGCAGCCTGACAGGAAACTCTGGAAACACCATATATTTT	CASSLTGNSGNTIYF
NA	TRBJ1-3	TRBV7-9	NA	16	TGTGCCAGCAGCCCCGAGATTAGGGGATCTGGAAACACCATATATTTT	CASSPEIRGSGNTIYF
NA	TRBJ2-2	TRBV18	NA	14	TGTGCCAGCTCACGGACAGCGAACACCGGGGAGCTGTTTTTT	CASSRTANTGELFF
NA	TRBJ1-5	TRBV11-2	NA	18	TGTGCCAGCAGCTTTAGGGGTAAATTCCCCCATAGCAATCAGCCCCAGCATTTT	CASSFRGKFPHSNQPQHF
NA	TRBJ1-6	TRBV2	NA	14	TGTGCCAGCAGTGAAGAACAGGGAAATTCACCCCTCCACTTT	CASSEEQGNSPLHF
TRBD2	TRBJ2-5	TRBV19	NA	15	TGTGCCAGTAGTTGGGGGGGGGAGATCCAAGAGACCCAGTACTTC	CASSWGGEIQETQYF
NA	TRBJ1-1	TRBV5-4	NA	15	TGTGCCAGCAGCCCGTATGGGAGGCAGAACACTGAAGCTTTCTTT	CASSPYGRQNTEAFF
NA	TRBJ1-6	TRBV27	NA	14	TGTGCCAGCAGGACCGCAGGGGTGAATTCACCCCTCCACTTT	CASRTAGVNSPLHF
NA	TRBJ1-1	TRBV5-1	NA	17	TGCGCCAGCAGCTTGGCTGCGGCGGGGGCGCGGGGCACTGAAGCTTTCTTT	CASSLAAAGARGTEAFF
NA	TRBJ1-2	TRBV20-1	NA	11	TGCAGTCATGGGGGGAGTAAGGGCTACACCTTC	CSHGGSKGYTF
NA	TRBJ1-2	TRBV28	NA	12	TGTGCCAGCAGTTTATCAGGGGACGGCTACACCTTC	CASSLSGDGYTF
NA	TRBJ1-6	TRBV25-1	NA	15	TGTGCCAGCAGTCCACAGGGTGGCAATAATTCACCCCTCCACTTT	CASSPQGGNNSPLHF
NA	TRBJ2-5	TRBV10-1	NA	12	TGCGCCAGCAGTCCGGGACTGGAGACCCAGTACTTC	CASSPGLETQYF
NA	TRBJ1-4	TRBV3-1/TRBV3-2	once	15	TGTGCCAGCAGCCAAGGGCAGGGTAGAGGAGAAAAACTGTTTTTT	CASSQGQGRGEKLFF